These T cell receptor beta chains were read from a single sample in a study of graft-versus-host responses after intestinal transplantation. Libraries were prepared by immunoSEQ multiplex PCR; TCRdb keeps only in-frame clonotypes and omits some of them. The sample carries about 15,000 clones, 74% recorded once. The source material was ileum tissue, sampled 14 days after transplant. The source of these receptors is a human patient who received an intestinal transplant, so some T cells may come from the graft donor. CDR3s include the opening cysteine and the closing phenylalanine or tryptophan. Fields, in order: clone size, D gene, V gene, J gene, CDR3 DNA, CDR3 protein. D genes are given only for firm matches. Rows may omit the clone size; those that give it use once, few, many or a size class.

NA,NA,TRBV2,TRBJ1-1,TGTGCCAGCAGTGAAGGGGGACATTTGAACACTGAAGCTTTCTTT,CASSEGGHLNTEAFF
NA,TRBD1,TRBV9,TRBJ2-1,TGTGCCAGCAGCGTAGCCCGGGGACAGGCGTTGAAGGACAATGAGCAGTTCTTC,CASSVARGQALKDNEQFF
few,TRBD1,TRBV6-6,TRBJ1-1,TGTGCCAGCCACAGGGGGAACACTGAAGCTTTCTTT,CASHRGNTEAFF
NA,NA,TRBV19,TRBJ1-2,TGTGCCAGTAGTACCTCCCCGACAGCAGGGAACTATGGCTACACCTTC,CASSTSPTAGNYGYTF
NA,TRBD1,TRBV27,TRBJ1-2,TGTGCCAGCAGTTCCCTGACAGGGAGGCTCTATGGCTACACCTTC,CASSSLTGRLYGYTF
NA,NA,TRBV18,TRBJ2-5,TGTGCCAGCTCTCAGGGTCACGTGGAGGGGCGCGAGACCCAGTACTTC,CASSQGHVEGRETQYF
once,NA,TRBV7-9,TRBJ2-2,TGTGCCAGCAGCACCTATACAACCGGGGAGCTGTTTTTT,CASSTYTTGELFF
NA,TRBD1,TRBV10-2,TRBJ1-2,TGCGCCAGCAGTGACGACACACAGGGGTCCTATGGCTACACCTTC,CASSDDTQGSYGYTF
few,NA,TRBV6-1,TRBJ1-5,TGTGCCAGCAGTGAAACCCCCCCTTGGGGGGCTGGGAATCAGCCCCAGCATTTT,CASSETPPWGAGNQPQHF
NA,TRBD2,TRBV10-3,TRBJ2-2,TGTGCCATCAGTGAGTCGTGGACTAGCGGGGCGAACACCGGGGAGCTGTTTTTT,CAISESWTSGANTGELFF
NA,NA,TRBV2,TRBJ2-5,TGTGCCAGCACCAAAGGGGGGGGAGGGGAGACCCAGTACTTC,CASTKGGGGETQYF
once,NA,TRBV4-2,TRBJ1-3,TGTGCCAGCAGCCAAGATACTTCCAGGGTTGGAAACACCATATATTTT,CASSQDTSRVGNTIYF
NA,TRBD2,TRBV10-3,TRBJ2-1,TGTGCCATCAGTGAGGGACTAGCGGGCAATGAGCAGTTCTTC,CAISEGLAGNEQFF
NA,TRBD2,TRBV6-6,TRBJ2-1,TGTGCCAGCAGTTACTCCGGGACTAGTAAAAATGAGCAGTTCTTC,CASSYSGTSKNEQFF
NA,NA,TRBV25-1,TRBJ2-1,TGTGCCAGCAGTGATTTGGACACTACGAGCTCCTACAATGAGCAGTTCTTC,CASSDLDTTSSYNEQFF
NA,TRBD1,TRBV28,TRBJ1-2,TGTGCCAGCAGAAGACAGGGGGGGTATAACTATGGCTACACCTTC,CASRRQGGYNYGYTF
NA,NA,TRBV28,TRBJ2-7,TGTGCCAGCAGTTTCGGACAGTTCTACGAGCAGTACTTC,CASSFGQFYEQYF
NA,NA,TRBV11-2,TRBJ2-7,TGTGCCAGCAGCTTAGAGTCGCCGTACCCCTACGAGCAGTACTTC,CASSLESPYPYEQYF
NA,TRBD1,TRBV5-1,TRBJ2-7,TGCGCCAGCAGCTTCTCCGTAACCGGGACAGGCAGGAACGAGCAGTACTTC,CASSFSVTGTGRNEQYF
NA,NA,TRBV18,TRBJ1-2,TGTGCCAGCTCACCCGGTGGGGTCCCACTCAACTATGGCTACACCTTC,CASSPGGVPLNYGYTF
NA,NA,TRBV13,TRBJ2-7,TGTGCCAGCAGCTTAGGGGGGCGGGACTACGAGCAGTACTTC,CASSLGGRDYEQYF
NA,NA,TRBV7-2,TRBJ1-3,TGTGCCAGCAGCTTAATCCCGAGGAGGTCTGGAAACACCATATATTTT,CASSLIPRRSGNTIYF
NA,TRBD2,TRBV5-1,TRBJ2-1,TGCGCCAGCAGCCCCGAGGGAGGGAGAGCGTACAATGAGCAGTTCTTC,CASSPEGGRAYNEQFF
NA,TRBD1,TRBV4-1,TRBJ2-1,TGCGCCAGCAGCCAATGGGACAGGGGCTACAATGAGCAGTTCTTC,CASSQWDRGYNEQFF
NA,TRBD2,TRBV7-2,TRBJ2-1,TGTGCCAGCAGCTTATCAGCGGGGGTGTCCTACAATGAGCAGTTCTTC,CASSLSAGVSYNEQFF
NA,TRBD1,TRBV9,TRBJ1-2,TGTGCCAGCAGTCCGGACAGGGTGGGCTACTATGGCTACACCTTC,CASSPDRVGYYGYTF
NA,NA,TRBV15,TRBJ1-2,TGTGCCACCAGCAGAGGCGGCCAGCGAGCTAACTATGGCTACACCTTC,CATSRGGQRANYGYTF
NA,TRBD2,TRBV6-1,TRBJ2-7,TGTGCCAGCAGTGTGCTAGCGGGGACCCTCTACGAGCAGTACTTC,CASSVLAGTLYEQYF
NA,TRBD2,TRBV2,TRBJ2-1,TGTGCCAGCAGTGGGGAGCGGGGGGGTTTCCAGGAGCAGTTCTTC,CASSGERGGFQEQFF
NA,NA,TRBV5-4,TRBJ1-3,TGTGCCAGCAGCTTATCTGTCTCTGGAAACACCATATATTTT,CASSLSVSGNTIYF
few,NA,TRBV19,TRBJ1-6,TGTGCCAGTAATTCCGGGACGAATAATTCACCCCTCCACTTT,CASNSGTNNSPLHF
NA,TRBD2,TRBV2,TRBJ2-3,TGTGCCAGCTATACCGCCAGGACTAGCGGGAGAAGGGCAGATACGCAGTATTTT,CASYTARTSGRRADTQYF
NA,TRBD2,TRBV27,TRBJ2-1,TGTGCCAGCAGTCACTCCTCAGGACGGCGAGCGGGAGGGCCCCATGAGCAGTTCTTC,CASSHSSGRRAGGPHEQFF
NA,NA,TRBV27,TRBJ2-2,TGTGCCAGCAGCCGGGGGGGGGAGCTGTTTTTT,CASSRGGELFF
NA,NA,TRBV7-2,TRBJ2-5,TGTGCCAGCAGCTTATCCCCCTACATCCAAGAGACCCAGTACTTC,CASSLSPYIQETQYF
NA,NA,TRBV7-6,TRBJ2-5,TGTGCCAGCAGCTTAGCGGCTCGAGAGGAGACCCAGTACTTC,CASSLAAREETQYF
NA,NA,TRBV7-9,TRBJ2-7,TGTGCCACCCAGAGGGGTGACAGTCCCTCCTACGAGCAGTACTTC,CATQRGDSPSYEQYF
NA,NA,TRBV7-9,TRBJ1-2,TGTGCCAGCAGCTTAGAACACGTTAACTATGGCTACACCTTC,CASSLEHVNYGYTF
NA,NA,TRBV6-5,TRBJ2-7,TGTGCCAGCCGCAGGGAGGACTCAGGCTACGAGCAGTACTTC,CASRREDSGYEQYF
NA,TRBD1,TRBV7-8,TRBJ2-2,TGTGCCAGCAGGGACAGGGGTCGTCGGGAGCTGTTTTTT,CASRDRGRRELFF
medium-sized,NA,TRBV9,TRBJ2-1,TGTGCCAGCAGCGTAGGGGGCTCCTACAATGAGCAGTTCTTC,CASSVGGSYNEQFF
NA,TRBD2,TRBV7-6,TRBJ2-3,TGTGCCAGCAGCCCGGGGGGGGATACGCAGTATTTT,CASSPGGDTQYF
NA,TRBD1,TRBV5-1,TRBJ1-3,TGCGCCAGCAGCTTGGCGCCACAAGGGACAGGGTCTGGAAACACCATATATTTT,CASSLAPQGTGSGNTIYF
NA,NA,TRBV9,TRBJ1-1,TGTGCCAGCAGCGTAGGGTTTTACACTGAAGCTTTCTTT,CASSVGFYTEAFF
NA,NA,TRBV2,TRBJ2-7,TGTGCCAGCACGCCGGCCCCAGGGGATAGCTCCTACGAGCAGTACTTC,CASTPAPGDSSYEQYF